Below are 3 T cell receptor beta chains sequenced from a single sample in a study of shared clonotypes between healthy human individuals. TCRdb's table, derived via immunoSEQ multiplex PCR, lists solely in-frame clones and lacks some. Among 2.5 million or so clones, 85% to 95% were seen once, and the ten largest hold around 0.15%. The source material was naive CD4+ T cells sorted from blood. The subset was: CD45RA+ positively selected. These receptors were taken from a man aged 18 to 29 in good health.

The rearrangement joins TRBV7-9 to TRBJ1-1; 12 positions agree with TRBD1. Germline assignment: CDR1 SEHNR and CDR2 FQNEAQ (reference sequence). The CDR3 loop spans 14 amino acids. V trimming: 4 bases; J trimming: 4 bases; junction bases outside the gene matches: 1. The CDR3 spells CASSWGQGATEAFF. CDR3 in DNA: TGTGCCAGCAGCTGGGGACAGGGGGCCACTGAAGCTTTCTTT.

This chain joins TRBV28 and TRBJ2-7; D remains ambiguous. Germline values: CDR1 MDHEN, CDR2 SYDVKM. Trimming shortened V by 5 bases and J by 7 bases, and 12 bases separated the two germline ends. CDR3 length: 12 residues. As DNA, the CDR3 is TGTGCCAGCAGTCGGTCCCCTGGAGAGCAGTACTTC. It specifies CASSRSPGEQYF.

The V call is TRBV11-3, the J call TRBJ2-3, with D possibly called TRBD1 or TRBD2 (5 bases each). V was clipped by 0 bases and J by 5 bases, with 12 bases between them. CDR3 size: 15 residues. CDR1 and CDR2 (germline): SGHNT, YENEEA. This chain's CDR3 is CASSLEAGAKDTQYF. The CDR3 DNA reads as TGTGCCAGCAGCTTAGAGGCCGGGGCGAAAGATACGCAGTATTTT.